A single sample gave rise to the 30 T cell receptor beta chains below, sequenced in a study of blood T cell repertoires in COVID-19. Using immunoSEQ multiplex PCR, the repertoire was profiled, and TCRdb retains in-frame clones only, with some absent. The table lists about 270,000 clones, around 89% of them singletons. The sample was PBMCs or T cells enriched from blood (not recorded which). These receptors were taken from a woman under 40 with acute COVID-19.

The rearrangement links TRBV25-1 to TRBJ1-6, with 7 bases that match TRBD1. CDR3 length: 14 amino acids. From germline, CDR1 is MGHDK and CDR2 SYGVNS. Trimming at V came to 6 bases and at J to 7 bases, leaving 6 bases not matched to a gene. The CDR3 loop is CASRGTGANSPLHF. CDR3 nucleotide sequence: TGTGCCAGCAGGGGTACAGGGGCAAATTCACCCCTCCACTTT.

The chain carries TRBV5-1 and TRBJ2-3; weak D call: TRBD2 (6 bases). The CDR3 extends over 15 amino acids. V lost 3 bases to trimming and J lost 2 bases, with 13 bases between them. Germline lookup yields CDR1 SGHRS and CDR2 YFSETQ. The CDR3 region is CASSWGERATDTQYF. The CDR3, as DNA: TGCGCCAGCAGCTGGGGGGAGCGGGCCACAGATACGCAGTATTTT.

CDR3 amino acids: CASSTPDYVAQYF. The CDR3 nucleotides are TGTGCCAGCAGTACCCCCGACTACGTCGCGCAGTACTTC. This chain joins TRBV28 and TRBJ2-7; D perhaps matches TRBD2 (5 bases). This CDR3 contains 13 residues. Germline CDR1 and CDR2: MDHEN and SYDVKM. Trimming took 5 bases from V and 9 from J, leaving 17 bases between them.

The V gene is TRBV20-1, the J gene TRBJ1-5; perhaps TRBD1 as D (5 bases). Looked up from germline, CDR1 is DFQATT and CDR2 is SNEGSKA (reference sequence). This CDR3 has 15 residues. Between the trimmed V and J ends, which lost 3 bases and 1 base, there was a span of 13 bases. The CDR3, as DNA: TGCAGTGCTAGTGGGCAGGGAGGAAGCAATCAGCCCCAGCATTTT. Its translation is CSASGQGGSNQPQHF.

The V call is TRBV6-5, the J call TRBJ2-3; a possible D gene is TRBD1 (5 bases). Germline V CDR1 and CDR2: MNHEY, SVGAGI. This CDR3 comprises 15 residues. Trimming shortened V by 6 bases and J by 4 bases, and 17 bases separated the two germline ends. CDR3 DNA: TGTGCCAGCAGCTCAGGGTGGAAGGCACCAGATACGCAGTATTTT. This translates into CASSSGWKAPDTQYF.

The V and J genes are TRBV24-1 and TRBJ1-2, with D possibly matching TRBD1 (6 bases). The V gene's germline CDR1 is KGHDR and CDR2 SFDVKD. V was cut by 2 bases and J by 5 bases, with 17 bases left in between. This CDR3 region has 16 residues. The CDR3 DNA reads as TGTGCCACCAGTGATTCCGCACAGGGATCGGCGTATGGCTACACCTTC. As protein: CATSDSAQGSAYGYTF.

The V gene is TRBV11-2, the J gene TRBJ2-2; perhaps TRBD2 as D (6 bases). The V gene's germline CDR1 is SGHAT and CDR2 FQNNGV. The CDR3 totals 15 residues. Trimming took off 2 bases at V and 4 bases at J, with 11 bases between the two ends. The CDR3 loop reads CASSLTGAATGELFF. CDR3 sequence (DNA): TGTGCCAGCAGCTTAACGGGAGCAGCCACCGGGGAGCTGTTTTTT.

The CDR3 DNA is TGTGCCAGCAGCTCAACTTCAGGACAGGGAAGATACGAGCAGTACTTC. Translated, it gives CASSSTSGQGRYEQYF. This chain joins TRBV7-9 and TRBJ2-7; 8 bases agree with TRBD1. This CDR3 is 16 amino acids long. The germline V gene has CDR1 SEHNR and CDR2 FQNEAQ (reference sequence). Trimming removed 4 bases from V and 4 bases from J; junction bases left unmatched: 12.

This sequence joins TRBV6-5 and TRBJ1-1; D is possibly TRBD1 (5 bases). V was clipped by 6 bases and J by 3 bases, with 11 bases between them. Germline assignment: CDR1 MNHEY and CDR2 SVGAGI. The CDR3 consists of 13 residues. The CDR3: CASRGGVDTEAFF. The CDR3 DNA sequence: TGTGCCAGCAGGGGGGGGGTTGACACTGAAGCTTTCTTT.

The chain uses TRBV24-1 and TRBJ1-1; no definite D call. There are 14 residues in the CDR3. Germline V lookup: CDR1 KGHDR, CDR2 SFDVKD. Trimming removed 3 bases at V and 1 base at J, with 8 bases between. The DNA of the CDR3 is TGTGCCACCAGTGATCCAGGAAGGAACACTGAAGCTTTCTTT. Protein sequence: CATSDPGRNTEAFF.

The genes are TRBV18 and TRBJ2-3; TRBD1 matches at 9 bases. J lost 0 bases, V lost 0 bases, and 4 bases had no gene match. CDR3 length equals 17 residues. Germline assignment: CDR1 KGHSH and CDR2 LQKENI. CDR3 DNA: TGTGCCAGCTCACCACCGGGGACAGGGCTAAGCACAGATACGCAGTATTTT. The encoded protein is CASSPPGTGLSTDTQYF.

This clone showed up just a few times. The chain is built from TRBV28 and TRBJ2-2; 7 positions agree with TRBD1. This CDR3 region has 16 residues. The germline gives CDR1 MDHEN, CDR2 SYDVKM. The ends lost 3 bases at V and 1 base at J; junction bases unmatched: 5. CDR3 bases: TGTGCCAGCAGTTTCGAGGGGGCCTGGAACACCGGGGAGCTGTTTTTT. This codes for CASSFEGAWNTGELFF.

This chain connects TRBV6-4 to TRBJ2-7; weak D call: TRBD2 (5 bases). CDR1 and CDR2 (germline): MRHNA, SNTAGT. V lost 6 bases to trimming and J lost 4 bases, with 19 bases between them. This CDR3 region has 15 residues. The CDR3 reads CASSEGIGPGYEQYF. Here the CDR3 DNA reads TGTGCCAGCAGCGAGGGTATAGGTCCGGGTTACGAGCAGTACTTC.

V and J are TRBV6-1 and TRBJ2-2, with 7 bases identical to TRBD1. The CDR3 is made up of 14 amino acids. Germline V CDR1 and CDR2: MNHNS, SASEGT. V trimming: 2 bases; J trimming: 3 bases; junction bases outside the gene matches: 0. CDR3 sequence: CASSEQGDTGELFF. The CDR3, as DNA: TGTGCCAGCAGTGAACAGGGGGACACCGGGGAGCTGTTTTTT.

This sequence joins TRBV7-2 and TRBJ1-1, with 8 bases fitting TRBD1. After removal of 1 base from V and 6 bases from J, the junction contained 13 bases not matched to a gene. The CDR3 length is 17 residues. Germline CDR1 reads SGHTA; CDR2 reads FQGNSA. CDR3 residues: CASSLGRGGRGLSEAFF. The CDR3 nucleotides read TGTGCCAGCAGCTTAGGCCGAGGAGGCAGGGGGCTCTCTGAAGCTTTCTTT.

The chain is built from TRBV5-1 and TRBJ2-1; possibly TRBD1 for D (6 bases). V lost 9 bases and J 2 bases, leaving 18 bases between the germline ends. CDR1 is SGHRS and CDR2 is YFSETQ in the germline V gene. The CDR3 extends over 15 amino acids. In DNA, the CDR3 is TGCGCCACCGCATCCTTGGGGGCTCCCTACAATGAGCAGTTCTTC. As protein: CATASLGAPYNEQFF.

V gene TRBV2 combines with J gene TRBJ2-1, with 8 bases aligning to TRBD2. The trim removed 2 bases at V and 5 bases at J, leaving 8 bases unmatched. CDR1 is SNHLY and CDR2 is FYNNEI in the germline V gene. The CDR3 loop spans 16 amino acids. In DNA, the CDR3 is TGTGCCAGCAGTGAAATGTCAGCGGGAGCCCACAATGAGCAGTTCTTC. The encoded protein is CASSEMSAGAHNEQFF.

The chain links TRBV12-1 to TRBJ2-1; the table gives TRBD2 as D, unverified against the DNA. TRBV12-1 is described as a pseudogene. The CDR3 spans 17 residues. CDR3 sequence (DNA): TGTGCCAGCAGCTTTGGACTAGCGGGCGCCTCCTACAATGAGCAGTTCTTC. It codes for CASSFGLAGASYNEQFF.

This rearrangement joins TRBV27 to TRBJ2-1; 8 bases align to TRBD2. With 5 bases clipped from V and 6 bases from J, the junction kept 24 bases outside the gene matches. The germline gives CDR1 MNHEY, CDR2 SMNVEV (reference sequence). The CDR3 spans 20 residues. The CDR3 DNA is TGTGCCAGCAGTAGATCAATCTTTGCAGGGCCAGCGGGAGTCTCCAATGAGCAGTTCTTC. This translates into CASSRSIFAGPAGVSNEQFF.

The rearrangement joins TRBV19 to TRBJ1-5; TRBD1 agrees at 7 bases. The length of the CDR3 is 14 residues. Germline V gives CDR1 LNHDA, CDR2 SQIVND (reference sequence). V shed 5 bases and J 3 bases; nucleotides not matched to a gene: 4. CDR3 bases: TGTGCCAGTAGTTCCGGGACAGTCAATCAGCCCCAGCATTTT. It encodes CASSSGTVNQPQHF. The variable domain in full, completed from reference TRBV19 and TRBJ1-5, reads DGGITQSPKYLFRKEGQNVTLSCEQNLNHDAMYWYRQDPGQGLRLIYYSQIVNDFQKGDIAEGYSVSREKKESFPLTVTSAQKNPTAFYLCASSSGTVNQPQHFGDGTRLSIL.

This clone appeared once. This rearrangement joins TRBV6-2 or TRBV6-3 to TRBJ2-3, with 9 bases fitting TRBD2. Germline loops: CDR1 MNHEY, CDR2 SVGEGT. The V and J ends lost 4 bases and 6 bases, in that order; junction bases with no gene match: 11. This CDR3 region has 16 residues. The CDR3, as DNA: TGTGCCAGCAGTTTCGGGACTAGCCAGTCAACTGATACGCAGTATTTT. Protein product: CASSFGTSQSTDTQYF.

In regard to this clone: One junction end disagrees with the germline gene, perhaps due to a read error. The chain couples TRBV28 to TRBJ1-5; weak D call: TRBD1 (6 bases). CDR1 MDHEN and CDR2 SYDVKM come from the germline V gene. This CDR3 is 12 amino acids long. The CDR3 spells CASSYRDQPRHF. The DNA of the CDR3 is TGTGCCAGCAGTTACAGGGATCAGCCCCGGCATTTT.

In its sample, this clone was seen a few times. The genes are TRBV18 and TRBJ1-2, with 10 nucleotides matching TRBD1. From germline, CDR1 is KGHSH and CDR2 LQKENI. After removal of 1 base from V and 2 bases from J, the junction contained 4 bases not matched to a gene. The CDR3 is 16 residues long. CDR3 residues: CASSPRLDRGNYGYTF. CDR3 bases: TGTGCCAGCTCACCACGGCTGGACAGGGGGAACTATGGCTACACCTTC.

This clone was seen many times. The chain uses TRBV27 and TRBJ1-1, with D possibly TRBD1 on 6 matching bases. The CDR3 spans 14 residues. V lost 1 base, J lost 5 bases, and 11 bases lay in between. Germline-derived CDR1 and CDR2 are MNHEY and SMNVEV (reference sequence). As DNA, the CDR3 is TGTGCCAGCAGTTTATACAGGGCACTAACTGAAGCTTTCTTT. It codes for CASSLYRALTEAFF.

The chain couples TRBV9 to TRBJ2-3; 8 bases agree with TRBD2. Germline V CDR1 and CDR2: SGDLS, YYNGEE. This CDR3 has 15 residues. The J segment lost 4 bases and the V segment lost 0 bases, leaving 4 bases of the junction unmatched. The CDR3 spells CASSVAAGAADTQYF. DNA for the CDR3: TGTGCCAGCAGCGTAGCAGCGGGAGCGGCAGATACGCAGTATTTT.

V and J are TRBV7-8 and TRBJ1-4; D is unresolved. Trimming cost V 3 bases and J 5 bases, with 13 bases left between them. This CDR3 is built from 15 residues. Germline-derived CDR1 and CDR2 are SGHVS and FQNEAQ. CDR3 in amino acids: CASSFLRGSNEKLFF. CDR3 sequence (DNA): TGTGCCAGCAGCTTTCTTCGGGGATCCAATGAAAAACTGTTTTTT.

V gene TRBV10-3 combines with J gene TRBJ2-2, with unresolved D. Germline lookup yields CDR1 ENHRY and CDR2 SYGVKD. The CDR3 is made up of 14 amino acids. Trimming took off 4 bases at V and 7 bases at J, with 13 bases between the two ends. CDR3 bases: TGTGCCATCAGTGGCCAGGTTGGCTACGGGGAGCTGTTTTTT. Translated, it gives CAISGQVGYGELFF.

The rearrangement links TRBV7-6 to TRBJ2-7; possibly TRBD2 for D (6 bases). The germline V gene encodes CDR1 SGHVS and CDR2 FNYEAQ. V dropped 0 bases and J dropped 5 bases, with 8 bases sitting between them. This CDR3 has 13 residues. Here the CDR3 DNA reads TGTGCCAGCAGCTTAGCGTCTAGCGACGAGCAGTACTTC. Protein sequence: CASSLASSDEQYF.

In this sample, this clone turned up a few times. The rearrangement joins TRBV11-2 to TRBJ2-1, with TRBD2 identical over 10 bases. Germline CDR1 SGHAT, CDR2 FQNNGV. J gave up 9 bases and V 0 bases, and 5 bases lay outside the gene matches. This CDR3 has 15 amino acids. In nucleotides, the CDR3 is TGTGCCAGCAGCTTAGACCTAGCGGGAGTCAGTGAGCAGTTCTTC. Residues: CASSLDLAGVSEQFF.

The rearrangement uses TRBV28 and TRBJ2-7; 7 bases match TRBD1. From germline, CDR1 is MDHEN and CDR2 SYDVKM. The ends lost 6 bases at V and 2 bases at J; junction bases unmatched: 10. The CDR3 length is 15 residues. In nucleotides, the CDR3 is TGTGCCAGCAGCTCAGCGGTTGACAGGGCCTACGAGCAGTACTTC. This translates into CASSSAVDRAYEQYF.